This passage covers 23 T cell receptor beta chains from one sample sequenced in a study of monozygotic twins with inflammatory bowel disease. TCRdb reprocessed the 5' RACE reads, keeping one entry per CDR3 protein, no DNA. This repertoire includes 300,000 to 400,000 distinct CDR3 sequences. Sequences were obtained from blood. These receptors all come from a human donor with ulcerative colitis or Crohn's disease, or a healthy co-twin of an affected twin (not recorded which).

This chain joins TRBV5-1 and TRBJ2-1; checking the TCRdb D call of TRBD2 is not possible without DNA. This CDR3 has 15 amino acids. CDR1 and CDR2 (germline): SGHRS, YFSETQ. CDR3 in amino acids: CASSSIAGTPNEQFF.

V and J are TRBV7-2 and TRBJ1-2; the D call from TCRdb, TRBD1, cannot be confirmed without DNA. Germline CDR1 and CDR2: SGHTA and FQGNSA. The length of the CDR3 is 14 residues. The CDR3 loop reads CASSLEGAGYGYTF.

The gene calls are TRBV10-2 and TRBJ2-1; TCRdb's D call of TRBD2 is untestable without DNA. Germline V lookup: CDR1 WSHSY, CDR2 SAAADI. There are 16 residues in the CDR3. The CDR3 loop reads CASSDISGSMGNEQFF.

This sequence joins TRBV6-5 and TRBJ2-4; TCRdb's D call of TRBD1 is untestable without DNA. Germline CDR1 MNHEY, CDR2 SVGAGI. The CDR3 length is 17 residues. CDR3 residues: CASSPRGGAAAKNIQYF.

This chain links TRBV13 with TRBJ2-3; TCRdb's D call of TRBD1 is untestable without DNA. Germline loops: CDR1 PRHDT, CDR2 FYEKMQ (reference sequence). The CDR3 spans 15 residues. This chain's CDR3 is CASSAQGGSTDTQYF. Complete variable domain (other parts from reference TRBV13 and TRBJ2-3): AAGVIQSPRHLIKEKRETATLKCYPIPRHDTVYWYQQGPGQDPQFLISFYEKMQSDKGSIPDRFSAQQFSDYHSELNMSSLELGDSALYFCASSAQGGSTDTQYFGPGTRLTVL.

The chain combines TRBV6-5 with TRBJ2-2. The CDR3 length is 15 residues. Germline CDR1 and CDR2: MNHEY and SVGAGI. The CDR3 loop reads CASSYSSGNTGELFF.

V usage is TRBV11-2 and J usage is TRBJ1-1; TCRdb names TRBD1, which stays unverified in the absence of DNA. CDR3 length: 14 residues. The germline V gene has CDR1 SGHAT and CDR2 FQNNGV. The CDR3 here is CASSLATGSTEAFF.

CDR3 protein: CSVDQGRWNTEAFF. The rearrangement joins TRBV29-1 to TRBJ1-1; TCRdb designates TRBD1, a call that cannot be tested without DNA. Looked up from germline, CDR1 is SQVTM and CDR2 is ANQGSEA. The CDR3 totals 14 residues.

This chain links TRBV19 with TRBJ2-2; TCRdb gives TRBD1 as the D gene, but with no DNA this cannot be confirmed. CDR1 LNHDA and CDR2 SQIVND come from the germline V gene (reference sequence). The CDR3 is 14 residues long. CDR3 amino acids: CASSVKQGTGELFF.

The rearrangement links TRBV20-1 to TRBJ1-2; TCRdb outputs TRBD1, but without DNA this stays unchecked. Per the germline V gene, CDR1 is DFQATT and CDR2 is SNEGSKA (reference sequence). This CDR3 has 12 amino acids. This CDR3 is CSATGTGYGYTF.

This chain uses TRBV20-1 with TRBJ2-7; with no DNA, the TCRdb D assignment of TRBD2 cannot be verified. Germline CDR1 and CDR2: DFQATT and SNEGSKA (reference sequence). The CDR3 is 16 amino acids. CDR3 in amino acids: CSARGSEAGTSREQYF.

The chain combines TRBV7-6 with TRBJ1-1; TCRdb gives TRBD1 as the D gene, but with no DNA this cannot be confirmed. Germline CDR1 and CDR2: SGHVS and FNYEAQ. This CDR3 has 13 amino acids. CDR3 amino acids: CASSSDSYTEAFF. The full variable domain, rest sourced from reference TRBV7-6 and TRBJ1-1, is GAGVSQSPRYKVTKRGQDVALRCDPISGHVSLYWYRQALGQGPEFLTYFNYEAQQDKSGLPNDRFSAERPEGSISTLTIQRTEQRDSAMYRCASSSDSYTEAFFGQGTRLTVV.

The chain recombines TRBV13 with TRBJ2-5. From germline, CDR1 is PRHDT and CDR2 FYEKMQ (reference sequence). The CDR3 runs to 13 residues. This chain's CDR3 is CASSSWLEETQYF. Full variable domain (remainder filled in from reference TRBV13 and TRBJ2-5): AAGVIQSPRHLIKEKRETATLKCYPIPRHDTVYWYQQGPGQDPQFLISFYEKMQSDKGSIPDRFSAQQFSDYHSELNMSSLELGDSALYFCASSSWLEETQYFGPGTRLLVL.

CDR3 sequence reads: CAISGVIYEQYF. The gene calls are TRBV10-3 and TRBJ2-7. This CDR3 is built from 12 residues. The V gene's germline CDR1 is ENHRY and CDR2 SYGVKD.

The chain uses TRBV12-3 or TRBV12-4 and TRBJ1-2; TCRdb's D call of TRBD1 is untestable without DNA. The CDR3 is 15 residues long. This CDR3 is CASRESGTGDYGYTF.

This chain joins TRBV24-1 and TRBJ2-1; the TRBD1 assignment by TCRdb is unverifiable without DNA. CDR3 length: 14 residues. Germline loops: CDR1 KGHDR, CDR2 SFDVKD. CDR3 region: CATSEPTQGNEQFF.

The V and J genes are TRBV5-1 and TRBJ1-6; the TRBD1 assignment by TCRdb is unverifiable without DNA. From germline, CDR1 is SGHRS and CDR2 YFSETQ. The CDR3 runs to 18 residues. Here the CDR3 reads CASSLYGTDTPLSSPLHF. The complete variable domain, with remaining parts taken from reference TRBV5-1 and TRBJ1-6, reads KAGVTQTPRYLIKTRGQQVTLSCSPISGHRSVSWYQQTPGQGLQFLFEYFSETQRNKGNFPGRFSGRQFSNSRSEMNVSTLELGDSALYLCASSLYGTDTPLSSPLHFGNGTRLTVT.

The CDR3 sequence: CSALWGREGSPLHF. The V gene is TRBV20-1, the J gene TRBJ1-6; TCRdb's D call of TRBD1 is untestable without DNA. The CDR3 extends over 14 amino acids. Germline CDR1 is DFQATT and CDR2 is SNEGSKA (reference sequence).

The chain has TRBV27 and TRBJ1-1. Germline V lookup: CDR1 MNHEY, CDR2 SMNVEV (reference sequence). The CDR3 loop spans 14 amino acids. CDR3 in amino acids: CASSLAGRKPEAFF.

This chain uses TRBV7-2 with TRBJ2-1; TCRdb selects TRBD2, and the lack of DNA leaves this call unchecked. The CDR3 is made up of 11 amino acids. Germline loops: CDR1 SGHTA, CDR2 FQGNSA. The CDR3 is CASSNSGLGFF.

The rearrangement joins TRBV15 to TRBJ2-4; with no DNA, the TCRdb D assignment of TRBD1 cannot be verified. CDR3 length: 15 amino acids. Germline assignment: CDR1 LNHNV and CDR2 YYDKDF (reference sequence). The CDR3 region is CATSRGGDRINIQYF.

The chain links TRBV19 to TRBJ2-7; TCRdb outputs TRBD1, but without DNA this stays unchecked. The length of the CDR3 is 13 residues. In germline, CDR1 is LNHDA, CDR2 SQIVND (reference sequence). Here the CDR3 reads CASSAGRNYEQYF.

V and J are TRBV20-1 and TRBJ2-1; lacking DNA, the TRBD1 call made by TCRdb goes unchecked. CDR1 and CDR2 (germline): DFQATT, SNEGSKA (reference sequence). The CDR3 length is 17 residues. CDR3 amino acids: CSARGGFDQRSYKEQFF.